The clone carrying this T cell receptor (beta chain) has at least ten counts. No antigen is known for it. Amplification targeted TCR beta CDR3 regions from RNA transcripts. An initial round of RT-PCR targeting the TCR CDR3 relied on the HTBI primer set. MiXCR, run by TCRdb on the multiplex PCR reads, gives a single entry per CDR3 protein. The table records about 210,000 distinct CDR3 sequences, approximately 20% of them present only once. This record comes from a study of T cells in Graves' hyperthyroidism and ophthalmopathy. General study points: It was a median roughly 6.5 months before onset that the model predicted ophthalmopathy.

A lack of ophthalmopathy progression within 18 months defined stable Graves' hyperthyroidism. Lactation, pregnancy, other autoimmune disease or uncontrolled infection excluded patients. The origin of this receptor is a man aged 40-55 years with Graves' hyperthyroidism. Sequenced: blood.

CDR3 coding DNA: TGTGCCAGCAGATCCGGCACAGATACGCAGTATTTT. This translates into CASRSGTDTQYF. The J gene is TRBJ2-3, the V gene TRBV6-1, with no clear D. Germline values: CDR1 MNHNS, CDR2 SASEGT. Trimming took 6 bases from V and 1 from J, leaving 5 bases between them. The CDR3 contains 12 residues.